This record covers a single T cell receptor (beta chain). The sample is drawn from a study of Ad26.COV2.S vaccination and SARS-CoV-2 variants. Treatment described: around 19 received Ad26.COV2.S at low or high dose, single or two shots; 5 received placebo; per-sample allocation not given. Vaccine and placebo recipients were sampled on day 63 after the first injection. Generated by immunoSEQ multiplex PCR, the TCRdb table keeps only in-frame clones and is missing some. The sample contains some 300,000 clones, 85% to 90% of which appear only once. Trimming took 6 bases from V and 1 from J, leaving 9 bases between them. This CDR3 spans 13 amino acids. Germline-derived CDR1 and CDR2 are LGHNA and YSLEER.

The J gene is TRBJ2-5, the V gene TRBV4-3, with no clear D. The input for sequencing was peripheral blood, taken in a trial of Ad26.COV2.S vaccine versus placebo. The sequence was obtained from a person aged 18 to 59 who received the Ad26.COV2.S COVID-19 vaccine or a placebo. CDR3 protein: CASSQDRQETQYF. In nucleotides, the CDR3 is TGCGCCAGCAGTCAGGACCGCCAAGAGACCCAGTACTTC.